This T cell receptor beta chain is drawn from a study of cytomegalovirus exposure and HLA in healthy donors. CDR1 and CDR2 (germline): GTSNPN, SVGIG (reference sequence). The CDR3 spans 14 residues. With 3 bases clipped from V and 9 bases from J, the junction kept 11 bases outside the gene matches. Study-wide findings and caveats: Analysis performed later showed TCR beta chains linked to HLA being more clonally expanded than equally common others.

As regards this clone: The antigen is unknown.

13 Jbeta primers and 60 Vbeta primers were used for the PCR. The data were produced by immunoSEQ multiplex PCR, yet TCRdb's version contains in-frame clones alone and is incomplete. The sample gives about 140,000 clones, approximately 78% of which show up once; around 2.5% is in the top ten. Material for sequencing was PBMCs. The TCR comes from a woman between 18 and 30 years old in good health and CMV-seropositive. The rearrangement joins TRBV30 to TRBJ2-1, with TRBD1 matching over 7 bases. The CDR3 DNA reads TGTGCCTGGAGCATGAGGGGTTACAGGGGTGAGCAGTTCTTC. Translation gives CAWSMRGYRGEQFF.